The 6 T cell receptor beta chains listed next were all sequenced from one sample in a study of vaccination effects on CD4 cells after COVID-19. The assay was immunoSEQ multiplex PCR, and TCRdb's table has in-frame clones only and misses some. The sample includes about 30,000 clones, about 62% of them seen just once. Subsequent to a culture period of about ten days, CD4+ T cells were isolated. These receptors have no known antigen. This material consisted of CD4+ T cells from PBMCs cultured without peptide, taken before COVID-19 vaccination. The receptor source for this set is a human donor who received a COVID-19 vaccine.

This chain connects TRBV19 to TRBJ1-1; possible D gene TRBD1, 5 bases. Trimming cost V 8 bases and J 1 base, with 14 bases left between them. CDR1 and CDR2 from the germline V gene are LNHDA and SQIVND (reference sequence). There are 14 residues in the CDR3. Here the CDR3 reads CASRGRGGNTEAFF. The CDR3 DNA follows: TGTGCCAGTCGGGGCCGGGGAGGGAACACTGAAGCTTTCTTT.

V usage is TRBV5-1 and J usage is TRBJ1-3; weak D call: TRBD1 (6 bases). V was pared by 4 bases and J by 8 bases, with 19 bases between. The CDR3 spans 15 residues. Germline V gene sequence: CDR1 SGHRS, CDR2 YFSETQ. The CDR3 reads CASSMGDRRLDTIYF. Here the CDR3 DNA reads TGCGCCAGCAGCATGGGTGACAGGAGATTGGACACCATATATTTT.

This chain joins TRBV18 and TRBJ2-1; no clear D gene. Trimming stripped 2 bases from V and 2 bases from J, with 10 bases between. Per the germline V gene, CDR1 is KGHSH and CDR2 is LQKENI. CDR3 length equals 15 residues. CDR3 protein: CASSPDLQTYNEQFF. In nucleotides, the CDR3 is TGTGCCAGCTCACCAGATTTGCAAACCTACAATGAGCAGTTCTTC.

The V call is TRBV6-5, the J call TRBJ2-5; 9 bases are a match to TRBD1. With V trimmed by 6 bases and J by 2 bases, 7 bases remained unmatched. Germline CDR1 and CDR2: MNHEY and SVGAGI. The CDR3 covers 15 residues. This CDR3 reads CASRGGQGGQETQYF. The CDR3 nucleotides are TGTGCCAGCAGAGGGGGACAGGGTGGGCAAGAGACCCAGTACTTC.

V and J are TRBV19 and TRBJ2-3; 7 positions agree with TRBD2. This CDR3 spans 13 amino acids. Germline V gene data show CDR1 as LNHDA and CDR2 as SQIVND (reference sequence). With 7 bases clipped from V and 14 bases from J, the junction kept 15 bases outside the gene matches. The DNA of the CDR3 is TGTGCCAGTATAGCGGACGGGGACTATTCCCCGTATTTT. Residues: CASIADGDYSPYF.

The sample holds a few counts of this clone. This chain joins TRBV27 and TRBJ1-2, with 9 bases matching TRBD1. CDR3 length: 15 amino acids. CDR1 is MNHEY and CDR2 is SMNVEV in the germline V gene (reference sequence). V gave up 6 bases and J gave up 4 bases; unmatched junction bases: 9. CDR3 coding DNA: TGTGCCAGCAGGCTAAACAGGGGGCCGGGCTATGGCTACACCTTC. Protein sequence: CASRLNRGPGYGYTF.